Following are 14 T cell receptor beta chains from one sample sequenced in a study of T cell changes during pregnancy in multiple sclerosis. Only in-frame clones appear in the TCRdb table, and some are missing; sequencing was by immunoSEQ multiplex PCR. The sample has around 130,000 clones, about 95% seen once; the top ten hold roughly 0.44%. The specimen comprised peripheral blood, sampled after pregnancy. Receptors originate from a female donor with multiple sclerosis, enrolled in a pregnancy study.

This chain joins TRBV9 and TRBJ2-7; 7 bases are a match to TRBD2. Trimming at V came to 3 bases and at J to 6 bases, leaving 12 bases not matched to a gene. The CDR3 has 15 residues. CDR1 and CDR2 (germline): SGDLS, YYNGEE. CDR3: CASSATPRAGTEQYF. In DNA form, the CDR3 reads TGTGCCAGCAGCGCAACCCCCCGAGCGGGAACCGAGCAGTACTTC.

CDR3 in amino acids: CASSLVPTGSSYEQYF. CDR3 DNA: TGTGCCAGCAGCTTAGTACCGACAGGCTCCTCCTACGAGCAGTACTTC. The J gene is TRBJ2-7, the V gene TRBV7-2; TRBD1 is a possible D gene (6 bases). This CDR3 has 16 residues. Deletions cut 1 base from V and 0 bases from J, with 13 bases between. Germline V gene data show CDR1 as SGHTA and CDR2 as FQGNSA.

This sequence joins TRBV6-5 and TRBJ1-5, with TRBD1 matching 7 bases. The length of the CDR3 is 14 residues. Germline CDR1 reads MNHEY; CDR2 reads SVGAGI. The V segment lost 4 bases and the J segment 2 bases; nucleotides outside the gene matches: 2. The CDR3, as DNA: TGTGCCAGCAGTTCAGGGGGAGGCAATCAGCCCCAGCATTTT. Translated: CASSSGGGNQPQHF.

The genes are TRBV6-5 and TRBJ2-3; D not certain. V was pared by 6 bases and J by 6 bases, with 16 bases between. CDR1 MNHEY and CDR2 SVGAGI come from the germline V gene. The CDR3 has 14 residues. The CDR3 DNA reads TGTGCCAGCAGGGCGACGGGTCGTTTGGATACGCAGTATTTT. It encodes CASRATGRLDTQYF.

The chain uses TRBV19 and TRBJ2-1; D might be TRBD2 (6 bases). Trimming removed 5 bases at V and 8 bases at J, with 19 bases between. The CDR3 runs to 15 residues. The V gene's germline CDR1 is LNHDA and CDR2 SQIVND (reference sequence). CDR3 in amino acids: CASSWSGPKGDEQFF. The DNA for the CDR3 is TGTGCCAGTAGTTGGAGCGGGCCCAAAGGGGATGAGCAGTTCTTC. The full variable domain, in which reference TRBV19 and TRBJ2-1 provide the parts outside the CDR3, is DGGITQSPKYLFRKEGQNVTLSCEQNLNHDAMYWYRQDPGQGLRLIYYSQIVNDFQKGDIAEGYSVSREKKESFPLTVTSAQKNPTAFYLCASSWSGPKGDEQFFGPGTRLTVL.

The chain employs TRBV5-4 and TRBJ2-7; D gene unclear. The CDR3 runs 14 residues. Germline CDR1 reads SGHNT; CDR2 reads YYREEE (reference sequence). Trimming removed 4 bases at V and 4 bases at J, with 15 bases between. The CDR3 spells CASSPRPEAYEQYF. DNA for the CDR3: TGTGCCAGCAGCCCGCGGCCCGAAGCTTACGAGCAGTACTTC.

The CDR3 nucleotides are TGTGCCAGCAGAGACAGGGCTCTCGCAGATACGCAGTATTTT. Protein sequence: CASRDRALADTQYF. The chain employs TRBV6-1 and TRBJ2-3, with TRBD1 matching 7 bases. After removal of 6 bases from V and 4 bases from J, the junction contained 7 bases not matched to a gene. Germline V gives CDR1 MNHNS, CDR2 SASEGT. CDR3 length: 14 residues.

The J gene is TRBJ2-1, the V gene TRBV28; a possible D gene is TRBD2 (6 bases). The CDR3 contains 16 residues. Trimming took 6 bases from V and 0 from J, leaving 15 bases between them. The germline gives CDR1 MDHEN, CDR2 SYDVKM. The chain's CDR3 is CASRIGGVSSYNEQFF. CDR3 coding DNA: TGTGCCAGCAGAATTGGCGGGGTAAGCTCCTACAATGAGCAGTTCTTC.

The chain has TRBV6-1 and TRBJ1-1, with D possibly being TRBD1 (5 bases). V was cut by 4 bases and J by 3 bases, with 18 bases left in between. This CDR3 has 16 amino acids. The germline V gene encodes CDR1 MNHNS and CDR2 SASEGT. The CDR3 DNA follows: TGTGCCAGCAGTGGGCCCTCGGCAGGGTTGTACACTGAAGCTTTCTTT. Residues: CASSGPSAGLYTEAFF.

This clone was detected only a few times. The V call is TRBV27, the J call TRBJ1-4; tentatively, D is TRBD1 (5 bases). This CDR3 region has 15 residues. Trimming removed 5 bases from V and 4 bases from J, with 14 bases in between. The germline gives CDR1 MNHEY, CDR2 SMNVEV (reference sequence). The CDR3 nucleotides read TGTGCCAGCAGTAGGTCGGGGGTTCTTAATGAAAAACTGTTTTTT. Translated: CASSRSGVLNEKLFF.

This clone was counted a few times. The J gene is TRBJ2-7, the V gene TRBV7-2, with 8 bases lining up with TRBD2. This CDR3 has 15 residues. Per germline, CDR1 SGHTA and CDR2 FQGNSA. Trimming cost V 5 bases and J 1 base; bases outside gene matches: 7. The chain's CDR3 is CASSLVAGNSYEQYF. The CDR3 bases are TGTGCCAGCAGCCTGGTAGCGGGAAATTCCTACGAGCAGTACTTC.

The chain uses TRBV5-6 and TRBJ2-3, with a weak D call TRBD2 (5 bases). Germline lookup yields CDR1 SGHDT and CDR2 YYEEEE. V was shortened by 3 bases and J by 7 bases, with 15 bases between the two germline ends. The CDR3 is made up of 14 amino acids. CDR3: CASSSPLAGYTQYF. The DNA of the CDR3 is TGTGCCAGCAGCTCCCCCCTAGCCGGTTATACGCAGTATTTT. The full variable domain, its missing parts supplied by reference TRBV5-6 and TRBJ2-3, is DAGVTQSPTHLIKTRGQQVTLRCSPKSGHDTVSWYQQALGQGPQFIFQYYEEEERQRGNFPDRFSGHQFPNYSSELNVNALLLGDSALYLCASSSPLAGYTQYFGPGTRLTVL.

The V and J genes are TRBV25-1 and TRBJ1-1; D gene uncertain. The CDR3 spans 12 residues. V was pared by 4 bases and J by 3 bases, with 6 bases between. CDR1 is MGHDK, CDR2 SYGVNS, per germline. The CDR3 DNA sequence: TGTGCCAGCAGTGCGGGGTACACTGAAGCTTTCTTT. This codes for CASSAGYTEAFF.

The V gene is TRBV6-5, the J gene TRBJ2-7, with a weak D call TRBD1 (5 bases). Germline CDR1 MNHEY, CDR2 SVGAGI. This CDR3 contains 15 residues. V was pared by 11 bases and J by 0 bases, with 20 bases between. The CDR3 DNA follows: TGTGCCTCAAGGGGCCGTCGAGCAGGCTCCTACGAGCAGTACTTC. This encodes CASRGRRAGSYEQYF.